These 18 T cell receptor beta chains were sequenced from one sample in a study of identical twins. TCRdb ran MiXCR on the 5' RACE reads and lists one entry per CDR3 protein. This table has around 370,000 distinct CDR3 sequences, around 9% appearing once. The source material was naive T cells sorted from blood. These receptors came from a woman in her forties or fifties in good health.

The chain uses TRBV27 and TRBJ2-5; D ambiguous. Looked up from germline, CDR1 is MNHEY and CDR2 is SMNVEV (reference sequence). Trimming removed 0 bases at V and 1 base at J, with 6 bases between. CDR3 size: 14 residues. The CDR3: CASSLSPSQETQYF. CDR3 nucleotides: TGTGCCAGCAGTTTATCGCCTTCCCAAGAGACCCAGTACTTC.

This clonotype was found once. A much larger clone differs from this one at a single base, so this may be a read error. The V and J genes are TRBV5-5 and TRBJ2-5; perhaps D is TRBD1 or TRBD2 (6 bases each). The CDR3 length is 15 residues. Germline CDR1 reads SGHKS; CDR2 reads YYEKEE (reference sequence). CDR3: CSSRFGEAGAETQYF. CDR3 nucleotide sequence: TGTTCCAGCAGATTTGGGGAGGCAGGGGCCGAGACCCAGTACTTC.

V usage is TRBV6-5 and J usage is TRBJ2-7; 7 bases agree with TRBD1. The CDR3 is 12 amino acids. Germline trimming cut 7 bases from V and 2 bases from J; bases unmatched to any gene: 2. The germline CDR1 and CDR2 sequences are MNHEY and SVGAGI. The CDR3 DNA reads as TGTGCCAGCACCCAGGGGGCCTACGAGCAGTACTTC. Translating gives CASTQGAYEQYF.

This clonotype was observed many times. The V call is TRBV28, the J call TRBJ2-2, with 7 nucleotides matching TRBD1. J lost 4 bases, V lost 4 bases, and 12 bases had no gene match. Germline CDR1 and CDR2: MDHEN and SYDVKM. This CDR3 is built from 17 residues. CDR3 coding DNA: TGTGCCAGCAGTTCACCCAAACAGGGGTCTTCCACCGGGGAGCTGTTTTTT. This encodes CASSSPKQGSSTGELFF.

Many counts were recorded for this clonotype. The chain is built from TRBV28 and TRBJ1-6; D unresolved. Trimming cost V 5 bases and J 8 bases, with 7 bases left between them. The CDR3 length is 12 residues. CDR1 is MDHEN, CDR2 SYDVKM, per germline. The CDR3 spells CASSREDSPLHF. DNA for the CDR3: TGTGCCAGCAGTCGCGAAGATTCACCCCTCCACTTT.

This clonotype was counted a few times. The rearrangement joins TRBV13 to TRBJ2-5, with TRBD2 matching over 9 bases. Per germline, CDR1 PRHDT and CDR2 FYEKMQ (reference sequence). V lost 5 bases to trimming and J lost 5 bases; unmatched junction nucleotides: 18. The CDR3 is 18 residues long. CDR3 bases: TGTGCCAGCAGCCACCACGCGCTAGCGGGAAGTTTAGTGGAGACCCAGTACTTC. Its protein product is CASSHHALAGSLVETQYF. Drawing the rest from reference TRBV13 and TRBJ2-5, the complete variable domain is AAGVIQSPRHLIKEKRETATLKCYPIPRHDTVYWYQQGPGQDPQFLISFYEKMQSDKGSIPDRFSAQQFSDYHSELNMSSLELGDSALYFCASSHHALAGSLVETQYFGPGTRLLVL.

This clonotype showed up many times. This sequence joins TRBV12-3 or TRBV12-4 and TRBJ2-2; the D gene is possibly TRBD1 (7 bases). This CDR3 has 15 amino acids. Trimming shortened V by 3 bases and J by 4 bases, and 12 bases separated the two germline ends. The CDR3 coding sequence is TGTGCCAGCAGTTTGGGGCAGGGGGGCACCGGGGAGCTGTTTTTT. It codes for CASSLGQGGTGELFF.

The chain combines TRBV10-3 with TRBJ2-7; no firm D call. The length of the CDR3 is 12 residues. Germline CDR1 is ENHRY and CDR2 is SYGVKD. V dropped 6 bases and J dropped 4 bases, with 10 bases sitting between them. CDR3 sequence reads: CAIRQDRYEQYF. The CDR3 DNA reads as TGTGCCATCAGACAAGATCGGTACGAGCAGTACTTC.

The chain carries TRBV5-1 and TRBJ2-3; D unclear. Trimming removed 2 bases at V and 7 bases at J, with 8 bases between. There are 12 residues in the CDR3. The germline CDR1 and CDR2 sequences are SGHRS and YFSETQ. CDR3 in amino acids: CASSFERNTQYF. For the CDR3, the DNA is TGCGCCAGCAGCTTTGAAAGGAATACGCAGTATTTT. The full variable domain, in which reference TRBV5-1 and TRBJ2-3 provide the parts outside the CDR3, is KAGVTQTPRYLIKTRGQQVTLSCSPISGHRSVSWYQQTPGQGLQFLFEYFSETQRNKGNFPGRFSGRQFSNSRSEMNVSTLELGDSALYLCASSFERNTQYFGPGTRLTVL.

The sample holds a few counts of this clonotype. This chain uses TRBV14 with TRBJ1-5, with D uncertain. This CDR3 spans 13 amino acids. V was clipped by 1 base and J by 5 bases, with 6 bases between them. Germline loops: CDR1 SGHDN, CDR2 FVKESK. The chain's CDR3 is CASSQGVDQPQHF. The CDR3, as DNA: TGTGCCAGCAGCCAAGGGGTCGATCAGCCCCAGCATTTT.

This clonotype came up a few times. The chain uses TRBV19 and TRBJ1-2; D may be TRBD1 (5 bases). V was shortened by 9 bases and J by 8 bases, with 19 bases between the two germline ends. This CDR3 has 13 amino acids. Germline-derived CDR1 and CDR2 are LNHDA and SQIVND (reference sequence). In DNA form, the CDR3 reads TGTGCCAGGAACTTACGACAGAGGGGCGGCTACACCTTC. Encoded protein: CARNLRQRGGYTF.

This clonotype was detected many times. The V call is TRBV9, the J call TRBJ2-3, with D possibly matching TRBD2 (5 bases). Trimming shortened V by 4 bases and J by 1 base, and 16 bases separated the two germline ends. The length of the CDR3 is 16 residues. Germline V gene lookup returns CDR1 SGDLS and CDR2 YYNGEE. The CDR3 reads CASSPPRGMGTDTQYF. In nucleotides, the CDR3 is TGTGCCAGCAGCCCTCCTAGAGGGATGGGCACAGATACGCAGTATTTT.

The chain is built from TRBV25-1 and TRBJ1-2; TRBD1 might be the D (5 bases). Germline V gene lookup returns CDR1 MGHDK and CDR2 SYGVNS. V was pared by 6 bases and J by 2 bases, with 10 bases between. The CDR3 runs to 13 residues. CDR3 nucleotides: TGTGCCAGCAGGGACACAGAAAACTATGGCTACACCTTC. Translated: CASRDTENYGYTF.

The chain employs TRBV11-3 and TRBJ2-5, with 7 bases aligning to TRBD1. The CDR3 runs 17 residues. With V trimmed by 5 bases and J by 7 bases, 19 bases remained unmatched. The V gene's germline CDR1 is SGHNT and CDR2 YENEEA. The CDR3 loop is CASSGHTITTGPLTQYF. Here the CDR3 DNA reads TGTGCCAGCAGCGGGCACACGATAACGACAGGGCCCCTGACCCAGTACTTC.

J is TRBJ1-5 and V is TRBV2, with 9 bases identical to TRBD1. V was clipped by 8 bases and J by 2 bases; unmatched bases: 4. CDR1 and CDR2 (germline): SNHLY, FYNNEI. CDR3 length: 14 amino acids. This chain's CDR3 is CASEGQGGNQPQHF. CDR3 sequence (DNA): TGTGCCAGCGAGGGACAGGGAGGCAATCAGCCCCAGCATTTT.

This clonotype came up a few times. The gene calls are TRBV12-3 or TRBV12-4 and TRBJ2-2; 10 nucleotides line up with TRBD2. This CDR3 has 20 residues. The V gene end was trimmed by 6 bases and the J gene end by 4 bases; junction bases not matched to a gene: 20. The CDR3 DNA reads TGTGCCAGCAGCCTTATACGAAGGGCTAGCGGGAGCTTAATCACCGGGGAGCTGTTTTTT. It translates to CASSLIRRASGSLITGELFF.

Notes on this clonotype: The CDR3 end shows no conserved phenylalanine or tryptophan, and so a read error is likely. The rearrangement uses TRBV12-3 or TRBV12-4 and TRBJ2-2, with unresolved D. The CDR3 is 16 residues long. V was pared by 3 bases and J by 3 bases, with 14 bases between. The CDR3 loop is CASSFAAGVDTGELFS. CDR3 nucleotide sequence: TGTGCCAGCAGTTTTGCCGCTGGGGTGGACACCGGGGAGCTGTTTTCT.

This clonotype was observed a few times. The chain employs TRBV5-1 and TRBJ2-7; D might be TRBD2 (6 bases). Trimming stripped 0 bases from V and 2 bases from J, with 9 bases between. Germline V gene lookup returns CDR1 SGHRS and CDR2 YFSETQ. The CDR3 has 14 residues. The CDR3 sequence: CASSLVGTPYEQYF. The DNA of the CDR3 is TGCGCCAGCAGCTTGGTCGGGACTCCCTACGAGCAGTACTTC.